This TCR beta chain was sequenced for a study of shared clonotypes between healthy human individuals. Per the authors' pipeline: ImmunoSEQ output held junction-only sequences without quality scores, so filtering differed. TCRdb's copy holds only in-frame clones and misses some; the assay was immunoSEQ multiplex PCR. V and J calls and clone size are those listed in that table; D and trimming were worked out from the DNA. The sample holds some 490,000 clones, 81% seen once. The clonotype comes from a woman in her 40s in good health. Some clones in this sample may be carry-over from other donors' samples. The sequenced material came from PBMCs.

The CDR3 reads CASSALGDEQYF. The CDR3 DNA reads TGTGCCAGCAGCGCCTTAGGAGACGAGCAGTACTTC. V usage is TRBV7-9 and J usage is TRBJ2-7; unclear D gene. Germline CDR1 SEHNR, CDR2 FQNEAQ (reference sequence). Trimming pared 5 bases from V and 5 bases from J, leaving 10 bases between. The CDR3 extends over 12 amino acids.